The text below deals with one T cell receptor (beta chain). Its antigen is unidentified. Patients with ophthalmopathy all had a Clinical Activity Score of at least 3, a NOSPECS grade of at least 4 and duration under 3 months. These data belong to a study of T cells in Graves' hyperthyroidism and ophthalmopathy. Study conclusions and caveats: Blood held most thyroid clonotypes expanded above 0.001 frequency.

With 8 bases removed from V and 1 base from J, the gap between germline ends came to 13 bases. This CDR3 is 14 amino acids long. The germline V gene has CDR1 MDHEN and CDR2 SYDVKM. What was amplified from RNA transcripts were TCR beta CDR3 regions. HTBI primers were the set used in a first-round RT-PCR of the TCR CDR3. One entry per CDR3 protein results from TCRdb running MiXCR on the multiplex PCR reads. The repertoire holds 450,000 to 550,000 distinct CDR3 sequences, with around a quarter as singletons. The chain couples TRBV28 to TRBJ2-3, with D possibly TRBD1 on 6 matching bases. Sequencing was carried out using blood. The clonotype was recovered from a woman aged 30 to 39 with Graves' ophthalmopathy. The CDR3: CASGPGHRTDTQYF. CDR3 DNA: TGTGCCAGCGGTCCGGGACACCGCACAGATACGCAGTATTTT.